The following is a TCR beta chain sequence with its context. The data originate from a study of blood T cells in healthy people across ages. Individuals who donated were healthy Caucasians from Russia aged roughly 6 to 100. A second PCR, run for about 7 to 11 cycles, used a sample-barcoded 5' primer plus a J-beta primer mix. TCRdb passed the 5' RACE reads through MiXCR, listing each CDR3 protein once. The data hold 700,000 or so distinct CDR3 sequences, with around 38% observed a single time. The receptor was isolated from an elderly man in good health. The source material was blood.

The CDR3 here is CSARGTLKLFF. As DNA, the CDR3 is TGCAGTGCTAGAGGGACTTTAAAACTGTTTTTT. This chain links TRBV20-1 with TRBJ1-4, with D hard to call. Germline CDR1 reads DFQATT; CDR2 reads SNEGSKA (reference sequence). V was shortened by 1 base and J by 10 bases, with 7 bases between the two germline ends. The CDR3 consists of 11 residues.